This TCR beta chain comes out of a study of T cell changes during pregnancy in multiple sclerosis. The table came from immunoSEQ multiplex PCR; TCRdb's copy has only in-frame clones and leaves some out. The profile shows 26,000 or so clones, around nine tenths of them singletons. The ends lost 3 bases at V and 2 bases at J; junction bases unmatched: 13. Looked up from germline, CDR1 is SGDLS and CDR2 is YYNGEE. The CDR3 is made up of 18 amino acids. This chain connects TRBV9 to TRBJ2-1; 8 bases are a match to TRBD2. The TCR originated in a female donor with multiple sclerosis, enrolled in a pregnancy study. The specimen comprised CD8+ T cells from peripheral blood mononuclear cells, sampled before pregnancy. The CDR3 DNA sequence: TGTGCCAGCAGCGCTATGACGGCCCTTAGCGGGACCTACAATGAGCAGTTCTTC. This translates into CASSAMTALSGTYNEQFF.